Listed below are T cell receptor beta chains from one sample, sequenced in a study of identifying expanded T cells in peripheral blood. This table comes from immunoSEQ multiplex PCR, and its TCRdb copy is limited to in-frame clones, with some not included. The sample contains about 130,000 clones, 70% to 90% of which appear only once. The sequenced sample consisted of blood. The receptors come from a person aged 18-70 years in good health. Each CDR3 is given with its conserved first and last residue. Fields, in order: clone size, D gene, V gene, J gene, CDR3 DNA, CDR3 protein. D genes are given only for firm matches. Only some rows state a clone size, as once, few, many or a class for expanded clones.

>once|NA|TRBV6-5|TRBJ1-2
TGTGCCAGCAGTGACCGGGACTACGACTACACCTTC
CASSDRDYDYTF
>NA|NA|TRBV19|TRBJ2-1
TGTGCTACCGCCGTTGGGGGCGGGTATGGGGAAGATGAGCAGTTCTTC
CATAVGGGYGEDEQFF
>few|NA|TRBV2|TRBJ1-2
TGTGCCAGCAGTGTACGCGAGTTATATGGCTACACCTTC
CASSVRELYGYTF
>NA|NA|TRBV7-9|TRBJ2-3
TGTGCCAGCAGCTTTCGACAGGCTTTTAGCACAGATACGCAGTATTTT
CASSFRQAFSTDTQYF
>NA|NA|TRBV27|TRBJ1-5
TGTGCCAGCAGTTCTTATAGCAATCAGCCCCAGCATTTT
CASSSYSNQPQHF
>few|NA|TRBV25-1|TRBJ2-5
TGTGCCAGCAGTGAATTCACAGAACAAGAGACCCAGTACTTC
CASSEFTEQETQYF
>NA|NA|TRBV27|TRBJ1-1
TGTGCCAGCAGTTTTAGGGCGAACACTGAAGCTTTCTTT
CASSFRANTEAFF
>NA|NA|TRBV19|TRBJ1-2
TGTGCCGCCTGGGGGGCTGGCTACACCTTC
CAAWGAGYTF
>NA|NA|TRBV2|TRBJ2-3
TGTGCCAATTACCAGTCTAGAGATACGCAGTATTTT
CANYQSRDTQYF
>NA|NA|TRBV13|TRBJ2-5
TGTGCCAGCAGCTTAGGGCCTGGGGAGACCCAGTACTTC
CASSLGPGETQYF
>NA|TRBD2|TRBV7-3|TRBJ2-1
TGTGCCAGCAGCTTTGGGACTACCTCCTACAATGAGCAGTTCTTC
CASSFGTTSYNEQFF
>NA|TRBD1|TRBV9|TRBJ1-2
TGTGCCAGCAGCGCGGGGGGACAGGCAGGTTTTAGCTATGGCTACACCTTC
CASSAGGQAGFSYGYTF
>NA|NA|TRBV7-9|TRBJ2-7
TGTGCCAGCAGCCTGCAAGTTCTAGAAGAAACGTCCTACGAGCAGTACTTC
CASSLQVLEETSYEQYF
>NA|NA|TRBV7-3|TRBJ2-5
TGTGCCAGCAGCCGATTTCAAGAGACCCAGTACTTC
CASSRFQETQYF
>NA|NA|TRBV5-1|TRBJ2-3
TGCGCCAGCAGCTTAAACAGGGTTCCGGATACGCAGTATTTT
CASSLNRVPDTQYF
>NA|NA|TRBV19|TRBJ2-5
TGTGCCAGTAGTATATCGCCCGTTTTGCAAGAGACCCAGTACTTC
CASSISPVLQETQYF
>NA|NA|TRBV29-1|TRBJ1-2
TGCAGCGTTGAGAGGGTCTATGGCTACACCTTC
CSVERVYGYTF
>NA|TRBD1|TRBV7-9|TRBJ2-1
TGTGCCAGCAGGTTCGGGACAGGGAACAATGAGCAGTTCTTC
CASRFGTGNNEQFF
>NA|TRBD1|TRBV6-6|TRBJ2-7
TGTGCCAGCAGTTCAACAGGGGGCCCCTACGAGCAGTACTTC
CASSSTGGPYEQYF
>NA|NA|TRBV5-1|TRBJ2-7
TGCGCCAGCAGCTTGGGGGACACTCGCTACGAGCAGTACTTC
CASSLGDTRYEQYF
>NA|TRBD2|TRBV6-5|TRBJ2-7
TGTGCCAGCAGTTACAGTCTAGCGGGAGGAACCTACGAGCAGTACTTC
CASSYSLAGGTYEQYF
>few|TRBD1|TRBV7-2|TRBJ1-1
TGTGCCAGCAGCTTGGGGACAGCGAACACTGAAGCTTTCTTT
CASSLGTANTEAFF
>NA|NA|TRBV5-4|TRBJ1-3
TGTGCCAGCAGCTTGCGGGGGAGGGCTGGAAACACCATATATTTT
CASSLRGRAGNTIYF
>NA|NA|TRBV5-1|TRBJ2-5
TGCGCCAGCAGCTTGGAATACGCGTTTGAGGATCGGGAAACCCAGTACTTC
CASSLEYAFEDRETQYF
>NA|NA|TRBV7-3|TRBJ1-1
TGTGCCAGCAGCCCGCAGGGGACGAACACTGAAGCTTTCTTT
CASSPQGTNTEAFF
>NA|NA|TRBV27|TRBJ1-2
TGTGCCAGCAGCCCCGGACAGTTCTTCTATGGCTACACCTTC
CASSPGQFFYGYTF
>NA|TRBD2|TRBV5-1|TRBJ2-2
TGCGCCAGCAGCTTGGGGTTAGCGGGAGTCGGCACCGGGGAGCTGTTTTTT
CASSLGLAGVGTGELFF
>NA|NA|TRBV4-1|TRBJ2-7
TGCGCCAGCAGCCAAGATACGGACGGGATCCGCGAGCAGTACTTC
CASSQDTDGIREQYF
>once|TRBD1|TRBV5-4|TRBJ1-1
TGTGCCAGCAGCCCGGGGGACAGCCTGGGAGCTTTCTTT
CASSPGDSLGAFF
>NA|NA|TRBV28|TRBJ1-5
TGTGCCAGCAGTTTGAGTGGAACCGGGCAAGGCCCCCAGCATTTT
CASSLSGTGQGPQHF
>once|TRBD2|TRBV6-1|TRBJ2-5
TGTGCCAGCAGTGAACTAGCGGGGAACCAAGAGACCCAGTACTTC
CASSELAGNQETQYF
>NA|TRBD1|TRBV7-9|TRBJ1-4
TGTGCCAGCAGCCCGGACAGGGGGAGTGAAAAACTGTTTTTT
CASSPDRGSEKLFF
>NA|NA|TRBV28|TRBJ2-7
TGTGCCAGCAGTCTGGGACACCAGAGCCTATACGAGCAGTACTTC
CASSLGHQSLYEQYF
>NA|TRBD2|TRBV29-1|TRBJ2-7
TGCAGCGTTCTTGGACTAGCGGGAGCTCGCTACGAGCAGTACTTC
CSVLGLAGARYEQYF
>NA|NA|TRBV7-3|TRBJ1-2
TGTGCCAGCAGCTTAGATTCCGCTAACTATGGCTACACCTTC
CASSLDSANYGYTF
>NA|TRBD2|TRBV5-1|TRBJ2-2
TGCGCCAGCAGCTTGGGCCCGAATAGCGGGGGGACGAACACCGGGGAGCTGTTTTTT
CASSLGPNSGGTNTGELFF
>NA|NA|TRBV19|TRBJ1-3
TGTGCCAGTAGTATACGGCGAGGACCTGGAAACACCATATATTTT
CASSIRRGPGNTIYF
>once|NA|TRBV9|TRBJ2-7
TGTGCCAGCAGCGTAGCTTGGCAGAACCACTACGAGCAGTACTTC
CASSVAWQNHYEQYF
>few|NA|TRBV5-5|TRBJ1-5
TGTGCCAGCAGCTTGTTCGTTGGGGGCAGCAATCAGCCCCAGCATTTT
CASSLFVGGSNQPQHF
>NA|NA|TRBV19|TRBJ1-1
TGTGCCAGTAGTATAGCGCCCGACAGGAACACTGAAGCTTTCTTT
CASSIAPDRNTEAFF
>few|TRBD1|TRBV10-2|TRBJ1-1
TGCGCCAGCAGTGAGTCGACAGGGGCTAAGAACACTGAAGCTTTCTTT
CASSESTGAKNTEAFF
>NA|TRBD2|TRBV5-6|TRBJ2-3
TGTGCCAGCAGGACTAGCCCAGATACGCAGTATTTT
CASRTSPDTQYF
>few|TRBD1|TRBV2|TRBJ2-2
TGTGCCAGGGGACAGTTGAACACCGGGGAGCTGTTTTTT
CARGQLNTGELFF
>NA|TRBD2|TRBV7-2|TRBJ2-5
TGTGCCAGCAGCTTCGGACTAGCTCTCACTGTATACCAAGAGACCCAGTACTTC
CASSFGLALTVYQETQYF
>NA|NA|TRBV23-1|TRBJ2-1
TGCGCCAGCAGTCAATCGAGGCCGGAGGGAGCCTACAATGAGCAGTTCTTC
CASSQSRPEGAYNEQFF
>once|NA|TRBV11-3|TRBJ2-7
TGTGCCAGCAGCTCGCCCCGGCAATACGAGCAGTACTTC
CASSSPRQYEQYF